The 8 T cell receptor beta chains listed next were all sequenced from one sample in a study of control samples from healthy donors and cancer patients. Sequencing used immunoSEQ multiplex PCR; TCRdb keeps in-frame clones, though not all of them. The sample includes approximately 84,000 clones, around 91% of them seen just once. Input material: blood. These receptors originate from a man aged 25-45 years in good health.

This chain connects TRBV10-3 to TRBJ2-3; D is possibly TRBD1 or TRBD2 (5 bases each). Between the trimmed V and J ends, which lost 0 bases and 4 bases, there was a span of 11 bases. The CDR3 consists of 15 residues. Per germline, CDR1 ENHRY and CDR2 SYGVKD. The CDR3 region has the DNA TGTGCCATCAGTGAGTCGCCAGGGAGATCAGATACGCAGTATTTT. Translating gives CAISESPGRSDTQYF.

The chain couples TRBV6-5 to TRBJ1-2; TRBD1 might be the D (6 bases). This CDR3 region has 14 residues. V lost 6 bases, J lost 3 bases, and 14 bases lay in between. From germline, CDR1 is MNHEY and CDR2 SVGAGI. The CDR3 DNA is TGTGCCAGCAGATTCAACAGGGACGACTATGGCTACACCTTC. Encoded protein: CASRFNRDDYGYTF.

The chain links TRBV3-1 (or the pseudogene TRBV3-2) to TRBJ1-1, with 8 bases aligning to TRBD1. CDR1 is LGHDT, CDR2 YNNKEL, per germline (reference sequence). V shed 3 bases, J shed 5 bases, and the junction held 5 bases outside the gene matches. The length of the CDR3 is 14 residues. The CDR3 sequence: CASSHRTGNTEAFF. CDR3 sequence (DNA): TGTGCCAGCAGCCACCGGACAGGGAATACTGAAGCTTTCTTT.

The chain is built from TRBV18 and TRBJ1-1; D is unclear. V shed 4 bases and J shed 4 bases, with 19 bases lying between them. The CDR3 loop spans 16 amino acids. From germline, CDR1 is KGHSH and CDR2 LQKENI. CDR3 coding DNA: TGTGCCAGCTCACAAAAAAACCTCGGGGTAAGCACTGAAGCTTTCTTT. It specifies CASSQKNLGVSTEAFF.

The chain joins TRBV6-5 to TRBJ2-2, with D unresolved. Trimming took off 6 bases at V and 2 bases at J, with 10 bases between the two ends. Germline V CDR1 and CDR2: MNHEY, SVGAGI. This CDR3 contains 14 residues. The CDR3 sequence is CASSPRQNTGELFF. CDR3 sequence (DNA): TGTGCCAGCAGCCCGCGGCAAAACACCGGGGAGCTGTTTTTT.

The chain carries TRBV7-2 and TRBJ2-1; 8 nucleotides line up with TRBD1. The CDR3 covers 16 residues. Losses at the gene ends were 5 bases for V and 5 bases for J; bases not matched to a gene: 11. Germline V CDR1 and CDR2: SGHTA, FQGNSA. The DNA for the CDR3 is TGTGCCAGCAGCAGACAGGGGCGGTCTGGGCACAATGAGCAGTTCTTC. Amino acids: CASSRQGRSGHNEQFF.

This chain connects TRBV28 to TRBJ2-7; D may correspond to TRBD1 or TRBD2 (6 bases each). CDR1 and CDR2 (germline): MDHEN, SYDVKM. The CDR3 covers 14 residues. V gave up 1 base and J gave up 4 bases, with 11 bases separating them. CDR3: CASSLSGGRYEQYF. For the CDR3, the DNA is TGTGCCAGCAGTTTATCCGGGGGCAGGTACGAGCAGTACTTC.

The chain combines TRBV29-1 with TRBJ1-1; weak D call: TRBD1 (5 bases). This CDR3 contains 12 residues. V shed 3 bases and J shed 2 bases, with 7 bases lying between them. CDR1 SQVTM and CDR2 ANQGSEA come from the germline V gene. In DNA form, the CDR3 reads TGCAGCGTTGATGGGACTAACACTGAAGCTTTCTTT. Translating gives CSVDGTNTEAFF.